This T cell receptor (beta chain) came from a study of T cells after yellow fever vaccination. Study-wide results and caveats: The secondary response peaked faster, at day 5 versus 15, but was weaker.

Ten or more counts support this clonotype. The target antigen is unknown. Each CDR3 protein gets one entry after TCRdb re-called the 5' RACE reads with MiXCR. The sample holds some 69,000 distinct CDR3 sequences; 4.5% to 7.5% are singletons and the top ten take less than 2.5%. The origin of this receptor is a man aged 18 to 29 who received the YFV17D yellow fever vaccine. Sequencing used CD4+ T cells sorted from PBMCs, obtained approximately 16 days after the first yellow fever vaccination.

The CDR3 is CASSKGISQPQHF. The CDR3 coding sequence is TGTGCCAGTAGTAAGGGTATAAGTCAGCCCCAGCATTTT. V and J are TRBV19 and TRBJ1-5; D uncertain. V was shortened by 4 bases and J by 6 bases, with 10 bases between the two germline ends. This CDR3 comprises 13 residues. Germline V CDR1 and CDR2: LNHDA, SQIVND (reference sequence).